A single TCR beta chain is shown here with its context. No antigen is known for it. Arm-PCR of CDR3 regions with iRepertoire HTBI primers generated TCR beta libraries. TCRdb ran MiXCR on the multiplex PCR reads and lists one entry per CDR3 protein. The sample records under 300,000 distinct CDR3 sequences, 20% to 25% being singletons. Noted time point: newly diagnosed GD, antithyroid drugs for less than 3 months. The authors made the TCR library using RNA they extracted from PBMCs. Staff drew around 10 milliliters of peripheral blood into EDTA tubes. This sample is drawn from a study of regulatory T cells in long-lasting Graves disease. Study results and limitations: Persistent Graves' patients showed less TCR diversity than newly diagnosed patients showed. Persistent disease exhibited a predilection for TRBV28, TRBJ1-2 and TRBJ2-5.

The CDR3 runs 11 residues. Trimming removed 4 bases at V and 10 bases at J, with 8 bases between. The specimen comprised peripheral blood mononuclear cells (PBMCs), sampled at new diagnosis, from a patient treated with antithyroid drugs. The receptor's source is a female donor with Graves disease. The V gene is TRBV12-3 or TRBV12-4, the J gene TRBJ2-1; D ambiguous. The CDR3 sequence is CASSCQPEQFF. DNA for the CDR3: TGTGCCAGCAGTTGCCAGCCCGAGCAGTTCTTC.